The T cell receptor beta chain described here comes from a study of vaccination and CD4 T cells after COVID-19. V was clipped by 6 bases and J by 0 bases, with 6 bases between them. The CDR3 spans 12 residues. This clonotype turned up a few times. Its antigen remains unknown. Sample treatment: roughly ten-day PBMC culture with coronavirus spike peptide pools or control peptides (ViraFEST assay). TCRs were sequenced by ViraFEST after antigen-specific T cells had been expanded with peptide pools. Sequenced with the Oncomine TCR Beta short-read assay was DNA taken from cultured CD4+ T cells. TCRdb ran MiXCR on the PCR reads and lists one entry per CDR3 protein. The table shows 10,000 or so distinct CDR3 sequences, with approximately 49% occurring only once.

The specimen was CD4+ T cells from blood, cultured in vitro. The TCR originated in a human donor who had recovered from COVID-19. V usage is TRBV12-3 or TRBV12-4 and J usage is TRBJ2-7; D not resolved. The CDR3 DNA follows: TGTGCCAGCAGCTCCCTCTCCTACGAGCAGTACTTC. Its protein is CASSSLSYEQYF.